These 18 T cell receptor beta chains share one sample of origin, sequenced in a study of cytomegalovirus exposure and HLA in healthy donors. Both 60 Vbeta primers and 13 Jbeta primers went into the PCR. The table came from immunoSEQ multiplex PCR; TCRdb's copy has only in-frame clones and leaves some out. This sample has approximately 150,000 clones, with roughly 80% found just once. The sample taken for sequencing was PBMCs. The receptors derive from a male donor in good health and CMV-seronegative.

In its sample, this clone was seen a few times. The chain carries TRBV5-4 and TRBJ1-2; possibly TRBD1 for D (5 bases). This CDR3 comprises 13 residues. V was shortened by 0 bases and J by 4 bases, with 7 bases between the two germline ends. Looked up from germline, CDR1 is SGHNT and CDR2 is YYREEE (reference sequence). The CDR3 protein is CASSLDGGYGYTF. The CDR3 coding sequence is TGTGCCAGCAGCTTGGACGGGGGCTATGGCTACACCTTC.

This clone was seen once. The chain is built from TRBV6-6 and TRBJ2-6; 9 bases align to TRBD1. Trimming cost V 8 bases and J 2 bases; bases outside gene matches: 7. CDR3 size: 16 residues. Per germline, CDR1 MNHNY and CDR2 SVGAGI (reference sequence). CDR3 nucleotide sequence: TGTGCCAGCTATTTCGGGACAGGGACTGGGGCCAACGTCCTGACTTTC. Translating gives CASYFGTGTGANVLTF.

CDR3 region: CAWSDPWTGERSPLHF. The CDR3 DNA reads TGTGCCTGGAGTGACCCTTGGACAGGGGAACGCTCACCCCTCCACTTT. The gene calls are TRBV30 and TRBJ1-6, with 9 bases matching TRBD1. V shed 1 base and J 10 bases; nucleotides not matched to a gene: 11. The length of the CDR3 is 16 residues. Germline-derived CDR1 and CDR2 are GTSNPN and SVGIG (reference sequence).

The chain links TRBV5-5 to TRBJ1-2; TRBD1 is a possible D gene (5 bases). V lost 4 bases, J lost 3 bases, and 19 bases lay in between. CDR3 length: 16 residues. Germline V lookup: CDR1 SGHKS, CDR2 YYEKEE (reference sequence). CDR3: CASSESGRAEYYGYTF. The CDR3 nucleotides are TGTGCCAGCAGCGAATCGGGCAGGGCGGAATACTATGGCTACACCTTC.

The CDR3 coding sequence is TGCAGCGTTGCTACAGGAGCCGGGGAGCTGTTTTTT. It codes for CSVATGAGELFF. The rearrangement uses TRBV29-1 and TRBJ2-2, with a possible D match to TRBD1 (5 bases). V lost 4 bases to trimming and J lost 6 bases, with 9 bases between them. Germline assignment: CDR1 SQVTM and CDR2 ANQGSEA. The CDR3 totals 12 residues.

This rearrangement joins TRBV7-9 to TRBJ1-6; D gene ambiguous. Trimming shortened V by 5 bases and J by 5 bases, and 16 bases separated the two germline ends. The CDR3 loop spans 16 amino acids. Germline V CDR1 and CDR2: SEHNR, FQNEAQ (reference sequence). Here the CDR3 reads CASSQGLPRNNSPLHF. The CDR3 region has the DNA TGTGCCAGCAGCCAAGGACTTCCCAGGAATAATTCACCCCTCCACTTT.

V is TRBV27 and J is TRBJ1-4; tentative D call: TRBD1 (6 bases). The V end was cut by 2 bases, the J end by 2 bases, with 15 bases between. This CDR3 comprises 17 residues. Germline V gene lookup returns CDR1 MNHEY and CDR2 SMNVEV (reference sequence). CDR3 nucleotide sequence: TGTGCCAGCAGTTTAGGGGGGGCCGGCGCGACTAATGAAAAACTGTTTTTT. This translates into CASSLGGAGATNEKLFF.

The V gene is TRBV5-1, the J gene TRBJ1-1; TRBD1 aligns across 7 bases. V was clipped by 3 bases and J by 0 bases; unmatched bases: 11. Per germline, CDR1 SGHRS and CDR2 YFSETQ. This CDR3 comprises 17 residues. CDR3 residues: CASSWTATGNMNTEAFF. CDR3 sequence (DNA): TGCGCCAGCAGCTGGACGGCGACAGGGAACATGAACACTGAAGCTTTCTTT.

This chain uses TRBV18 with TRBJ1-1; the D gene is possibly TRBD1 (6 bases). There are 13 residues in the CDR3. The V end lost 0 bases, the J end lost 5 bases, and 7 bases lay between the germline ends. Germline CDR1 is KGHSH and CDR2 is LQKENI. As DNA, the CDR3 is TGTGCCAGCTCACCACCAGGGGGAACTGAAGCTTTCTTT. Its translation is CASSPPGGTEAFF.

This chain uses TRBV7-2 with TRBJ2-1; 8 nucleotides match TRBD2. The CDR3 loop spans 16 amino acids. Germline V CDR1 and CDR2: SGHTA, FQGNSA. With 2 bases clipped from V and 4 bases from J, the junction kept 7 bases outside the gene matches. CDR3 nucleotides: TGTGCCAGCAGCTTAAGTTCCGGGGGGGATTACAATGAGCAGTTCTTC. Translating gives CASSLSSGGDYNEQFF. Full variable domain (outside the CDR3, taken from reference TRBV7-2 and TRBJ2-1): GAGVSQSPSNKVTEKGKDVELRCDPISGHTALYWYRQSLGQGLEFLIYFQGNSAPDKSGLPSDRFSAERTGGSVSTLTIQRTQQEDSAVYLCASSLSSGGDYNEQFFGPGTRLTVL.

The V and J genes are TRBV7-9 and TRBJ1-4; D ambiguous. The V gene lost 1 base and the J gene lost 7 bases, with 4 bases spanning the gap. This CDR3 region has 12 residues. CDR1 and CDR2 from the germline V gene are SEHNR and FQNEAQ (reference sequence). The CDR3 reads CASSLGREKLFF. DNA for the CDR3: TGTGCCAGCAGCTTAGGTCGTGAAAAACTGTTTTTT.

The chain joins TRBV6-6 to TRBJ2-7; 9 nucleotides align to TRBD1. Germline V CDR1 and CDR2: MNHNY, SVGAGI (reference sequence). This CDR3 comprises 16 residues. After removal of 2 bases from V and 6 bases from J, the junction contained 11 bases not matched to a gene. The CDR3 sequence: CASSYPGDRESREQYF. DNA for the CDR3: TGTGCCAGCAGTTACCCTGGGGACAGGGAATCTCGCGAGCAGTACTTC.

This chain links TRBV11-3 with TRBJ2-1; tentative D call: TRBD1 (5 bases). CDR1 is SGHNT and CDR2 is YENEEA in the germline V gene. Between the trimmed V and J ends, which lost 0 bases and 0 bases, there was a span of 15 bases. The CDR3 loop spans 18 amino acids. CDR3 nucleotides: TGTGCCAGCAGCTTAGATCAGGGCGGCTCAAGCTCCTACAATGAGCAGTTCTTC. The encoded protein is CASSLDQGGSSSYNEQFF.

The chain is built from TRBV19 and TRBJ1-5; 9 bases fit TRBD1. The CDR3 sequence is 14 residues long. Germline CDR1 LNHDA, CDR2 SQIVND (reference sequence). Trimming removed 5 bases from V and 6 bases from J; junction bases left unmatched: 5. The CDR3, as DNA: TGTGCCAGTAGTTCCCGACAGGGGGGTCAGCCCCAGCATTTT. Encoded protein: CASSSRQGGQPQHF.

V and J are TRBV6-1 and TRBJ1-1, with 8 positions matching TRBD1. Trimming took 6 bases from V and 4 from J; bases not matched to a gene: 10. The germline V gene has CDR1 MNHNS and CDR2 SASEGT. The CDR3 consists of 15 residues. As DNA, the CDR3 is TGTGCCAGCAGACAACAGGGGGAATACGGCACTGAAGCTTTCTTT. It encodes CASRQQGEYGTEAFF.

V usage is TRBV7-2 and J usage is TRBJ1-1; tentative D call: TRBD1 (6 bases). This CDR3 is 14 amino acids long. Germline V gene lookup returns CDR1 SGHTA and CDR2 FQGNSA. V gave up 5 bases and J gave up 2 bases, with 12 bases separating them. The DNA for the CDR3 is TGTGCCAGCAGCGAGGGGGGGGCCAACACTGAAGCTTTCTTT. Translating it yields CASSEGGANTEAFF.

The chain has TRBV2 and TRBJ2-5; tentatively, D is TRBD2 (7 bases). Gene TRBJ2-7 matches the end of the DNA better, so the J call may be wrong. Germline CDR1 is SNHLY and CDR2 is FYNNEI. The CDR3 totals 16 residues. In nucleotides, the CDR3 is TGTGCCAGCAGTGAAGGGGGGGGACACCGTAACTACGAGCAGTACTTC. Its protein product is CASSEGGGHRNYEQYF.

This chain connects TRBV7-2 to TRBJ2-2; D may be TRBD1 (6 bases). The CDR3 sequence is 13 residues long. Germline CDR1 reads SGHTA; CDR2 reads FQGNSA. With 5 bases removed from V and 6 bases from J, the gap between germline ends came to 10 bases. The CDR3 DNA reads TGTGCCAGCAGCCTCGCAGGGGCCGGGGAGCTGTTTTTT. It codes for CASSLAGAGELFF.